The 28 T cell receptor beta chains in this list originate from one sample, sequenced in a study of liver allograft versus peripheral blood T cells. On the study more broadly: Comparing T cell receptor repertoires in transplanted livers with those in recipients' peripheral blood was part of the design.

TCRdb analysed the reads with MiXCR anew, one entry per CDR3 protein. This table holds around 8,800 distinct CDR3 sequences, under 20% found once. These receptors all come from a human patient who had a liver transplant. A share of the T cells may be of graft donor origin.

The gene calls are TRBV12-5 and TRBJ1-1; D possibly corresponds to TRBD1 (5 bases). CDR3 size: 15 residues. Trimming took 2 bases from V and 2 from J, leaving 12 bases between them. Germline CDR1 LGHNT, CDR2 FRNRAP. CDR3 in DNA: TGTGCTAGTGGTTTGTTTGGACACCTTAACACTGAAGCTTTCTTT. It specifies CASGLFGHLNTEAFF.

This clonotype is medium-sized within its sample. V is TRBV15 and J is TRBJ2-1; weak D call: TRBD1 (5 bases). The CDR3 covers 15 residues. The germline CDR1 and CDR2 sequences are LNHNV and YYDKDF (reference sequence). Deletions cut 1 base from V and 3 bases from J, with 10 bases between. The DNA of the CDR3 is TGTGCCACCAGCAGAGCCAGGGAAAACTACAATGAGCAGTTCTTC. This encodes CATSRARENYNEQFF.

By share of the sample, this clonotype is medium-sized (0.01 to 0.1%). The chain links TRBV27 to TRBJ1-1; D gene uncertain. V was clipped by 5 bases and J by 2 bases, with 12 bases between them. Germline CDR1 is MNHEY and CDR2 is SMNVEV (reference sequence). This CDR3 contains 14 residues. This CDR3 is CASSLRDPNTEAFF. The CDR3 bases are TGTGCCAGCAGTCTTCGAGACCCAAACACTGAAGCTTTCTTT.

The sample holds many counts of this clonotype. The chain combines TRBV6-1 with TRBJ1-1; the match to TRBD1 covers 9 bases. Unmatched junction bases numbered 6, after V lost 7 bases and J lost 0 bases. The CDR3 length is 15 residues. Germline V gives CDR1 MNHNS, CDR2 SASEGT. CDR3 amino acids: CASKTGGFMNTEAFF. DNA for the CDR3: TGTGCCAGCAAAACAGGGGGCTTCATGAACACTGAAGCTTTCTTT.

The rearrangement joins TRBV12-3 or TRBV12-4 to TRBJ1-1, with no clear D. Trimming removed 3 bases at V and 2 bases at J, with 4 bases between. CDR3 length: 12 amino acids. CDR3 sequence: CASSFFNTEAFF. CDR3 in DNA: TGTGCCAGCAGTTTTTTCAACACTGAAGCTTTCTTT.

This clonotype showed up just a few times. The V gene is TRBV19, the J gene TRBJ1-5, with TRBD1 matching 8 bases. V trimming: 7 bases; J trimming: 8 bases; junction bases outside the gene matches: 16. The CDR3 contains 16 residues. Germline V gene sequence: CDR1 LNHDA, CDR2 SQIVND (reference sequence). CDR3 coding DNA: TGTGCCAGTACCGCCTCCCCCCGGGACAGGAGGGAGCCCCAGCATTTT. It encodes CASTASPRDRREPQHF.

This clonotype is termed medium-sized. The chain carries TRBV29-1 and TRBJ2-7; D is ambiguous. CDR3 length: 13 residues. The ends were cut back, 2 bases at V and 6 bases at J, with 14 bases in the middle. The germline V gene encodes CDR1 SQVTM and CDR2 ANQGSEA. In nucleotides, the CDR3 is TGCAGCGTTGAAACGGTGGTAACATTCGAGCAGTACTTC. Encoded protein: CSVETVVTFEQYF.

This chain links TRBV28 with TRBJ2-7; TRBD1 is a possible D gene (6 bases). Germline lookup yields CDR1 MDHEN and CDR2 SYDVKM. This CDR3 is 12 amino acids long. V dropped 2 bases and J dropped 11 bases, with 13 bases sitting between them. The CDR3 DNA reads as TGTGCCAGCAGTTTACTGGACAGCAGAAAGTACTTC. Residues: CASSLLDSRKYF.

CDR3 loop: CASSLFPTPNTEAFF. DNA of the CDR3: TGTGCCAGCAGTTTGTTCCCAACTCCGAACACTGAAGCTTTCTTT. V usage is TRBV12-3 or TRBV12-4 and J usage is TRBJ1-1, with unresolved D. The V gene lost 3 bases and the J gene lost 1 base, with 12 bases spanning the gap. The CDR3 spans 15 residues.

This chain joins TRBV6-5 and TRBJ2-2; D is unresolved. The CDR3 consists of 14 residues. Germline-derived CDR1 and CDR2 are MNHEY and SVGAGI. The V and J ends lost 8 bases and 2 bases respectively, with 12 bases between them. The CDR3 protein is CASSVGPNTGELFF. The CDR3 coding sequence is TGTGCCAGCTCCGTTGGGCCCAACACCGGGGAGCTGTTTTTT.

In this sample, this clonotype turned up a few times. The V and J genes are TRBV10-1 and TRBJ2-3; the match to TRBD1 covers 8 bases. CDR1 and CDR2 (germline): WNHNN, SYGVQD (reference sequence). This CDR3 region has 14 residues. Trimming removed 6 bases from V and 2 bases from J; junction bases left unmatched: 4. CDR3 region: CASSGTGVTDTQYF. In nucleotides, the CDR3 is TGCGCCAGCAGCGGGACAGGAGTCACAGATACGCAGTATTTT.

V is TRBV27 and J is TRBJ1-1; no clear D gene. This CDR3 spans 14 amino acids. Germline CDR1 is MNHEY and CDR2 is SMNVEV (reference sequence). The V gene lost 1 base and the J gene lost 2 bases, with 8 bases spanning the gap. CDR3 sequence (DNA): TGTGCCAGCAGTTTATTAGGGATTAACACTGAAGCTTTCTTT. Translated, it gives CASSLLGINTEAFF.

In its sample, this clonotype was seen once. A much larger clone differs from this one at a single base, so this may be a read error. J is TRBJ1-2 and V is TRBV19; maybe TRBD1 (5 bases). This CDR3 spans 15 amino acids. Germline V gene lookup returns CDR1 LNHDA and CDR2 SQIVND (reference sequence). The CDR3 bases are TGTGCCAGTGAGGGGCGACAGCGTTCTAACTGTGGCTACACCTTC. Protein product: CASEGRQRSNCGYTF. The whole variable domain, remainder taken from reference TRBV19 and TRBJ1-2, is DGGITQSPKYLFRKEGQNVTLSCEQNLNHDAMYWYRQDPGQGLRLIYYSQIVNDFQKGDIAEGYSVSREKKESFPLTVTSAQKNPTAFYLCASEGRQRSNCGYTFGSGTRLTVV.

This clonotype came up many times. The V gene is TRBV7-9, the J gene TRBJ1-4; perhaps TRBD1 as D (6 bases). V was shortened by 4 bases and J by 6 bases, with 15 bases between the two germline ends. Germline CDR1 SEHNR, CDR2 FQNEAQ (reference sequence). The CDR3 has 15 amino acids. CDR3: CASSSPDRWDEKLFF. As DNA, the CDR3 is TGTGCCAGCAGCTCCCCCGACAGGTGGGATGAAAAACTGTTTTTT.

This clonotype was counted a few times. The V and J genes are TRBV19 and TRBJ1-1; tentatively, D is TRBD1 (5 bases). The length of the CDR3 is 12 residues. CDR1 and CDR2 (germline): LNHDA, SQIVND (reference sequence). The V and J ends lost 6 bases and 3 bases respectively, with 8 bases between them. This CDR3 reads CASRWGDTEAFF. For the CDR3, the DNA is TGTGCCAGTAGATGGGGGGACACTGAAGCTTTCTTT.

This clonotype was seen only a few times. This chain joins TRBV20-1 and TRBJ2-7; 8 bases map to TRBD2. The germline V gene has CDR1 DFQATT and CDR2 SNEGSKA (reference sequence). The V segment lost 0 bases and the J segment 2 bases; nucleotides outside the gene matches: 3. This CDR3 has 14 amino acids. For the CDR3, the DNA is TGCAGTGCTAGAGATGAGGGACTAGCCTACGAGCAGTACTTC. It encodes CSARDEGLAYEQYF.

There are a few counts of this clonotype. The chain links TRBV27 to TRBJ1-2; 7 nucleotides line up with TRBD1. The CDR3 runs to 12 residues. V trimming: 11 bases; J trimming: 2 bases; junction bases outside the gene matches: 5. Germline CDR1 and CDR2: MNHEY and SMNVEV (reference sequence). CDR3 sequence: CASRGQNYGYTF. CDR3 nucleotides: TGTGCCTCCCGGGGACAGAACTATGGCTACACCTTC.

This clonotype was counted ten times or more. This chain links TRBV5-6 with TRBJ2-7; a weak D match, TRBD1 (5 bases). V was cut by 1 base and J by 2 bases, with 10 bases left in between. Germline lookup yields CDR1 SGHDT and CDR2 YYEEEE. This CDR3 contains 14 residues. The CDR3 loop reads CASSLKGLAYEQYF. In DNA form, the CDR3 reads TGTGCCAGCAGCTTGAAGGGGTTAGCCTACGAGCAGTACTTC.

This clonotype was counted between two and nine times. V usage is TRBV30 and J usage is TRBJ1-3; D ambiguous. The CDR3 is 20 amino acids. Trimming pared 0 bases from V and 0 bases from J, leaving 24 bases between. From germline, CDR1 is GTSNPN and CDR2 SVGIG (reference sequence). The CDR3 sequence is CAWSVLLGSSSRFSGNTIYF. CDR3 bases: TGTGCCTGGAGTGTACTTTTGGGGTCAAGCAGCAGGTTCTCTGGAAACACCATATATTTT.

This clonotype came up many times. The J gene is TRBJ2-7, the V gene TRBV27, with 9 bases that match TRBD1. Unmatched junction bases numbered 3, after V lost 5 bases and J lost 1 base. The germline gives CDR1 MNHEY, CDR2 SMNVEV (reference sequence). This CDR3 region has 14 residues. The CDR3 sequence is CASSAGTGSYEQYF. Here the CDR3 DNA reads TGTGCCAGCAGTGCCGGGACAGGGTCCTACGAGCAGTACTTC.

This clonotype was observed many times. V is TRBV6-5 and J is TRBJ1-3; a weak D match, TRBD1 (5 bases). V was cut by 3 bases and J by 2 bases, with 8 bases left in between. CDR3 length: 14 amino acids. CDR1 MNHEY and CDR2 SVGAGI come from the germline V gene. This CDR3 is CASSYQGTGNTIYF. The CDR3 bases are TGTGCCAGCAGTTATCAGGGAACTGGAAACACCATATATTTT.

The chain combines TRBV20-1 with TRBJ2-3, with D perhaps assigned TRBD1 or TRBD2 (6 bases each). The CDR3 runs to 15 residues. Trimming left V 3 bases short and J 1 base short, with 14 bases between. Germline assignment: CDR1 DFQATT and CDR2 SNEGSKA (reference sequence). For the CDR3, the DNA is TGCAGTGCTAGGGAGGGGGATGTACGCACAGATACGCAGTATTTT. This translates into CSAREGDVRTDTQYF.

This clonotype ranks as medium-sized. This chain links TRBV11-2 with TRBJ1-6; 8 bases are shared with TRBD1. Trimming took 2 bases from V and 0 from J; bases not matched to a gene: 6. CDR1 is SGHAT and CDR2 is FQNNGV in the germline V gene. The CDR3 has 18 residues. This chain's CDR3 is CASSLKTGASSYNSPLHF. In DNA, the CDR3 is TGTGCCAGCAGCTTAAAGACAGGGGCGAGCTCCTATAATTCACCCCTCCACTTT.

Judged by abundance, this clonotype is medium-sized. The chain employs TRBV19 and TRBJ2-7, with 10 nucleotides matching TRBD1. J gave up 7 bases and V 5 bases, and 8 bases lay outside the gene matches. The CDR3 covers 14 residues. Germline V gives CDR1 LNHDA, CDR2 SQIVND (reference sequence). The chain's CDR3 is CASSFRDRGYEQYF. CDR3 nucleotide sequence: TGTGCCAGTAGTTTCCGGGACAGGGGATATGAGCAGTACTTC.

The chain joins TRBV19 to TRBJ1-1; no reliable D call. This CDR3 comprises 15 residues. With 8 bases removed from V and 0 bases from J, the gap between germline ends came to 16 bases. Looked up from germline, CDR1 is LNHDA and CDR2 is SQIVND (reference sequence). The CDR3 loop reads CASLDELGMNTEAFF. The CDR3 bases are TGTGCCAGTCTCGACGAACTGGGGATGAACACTGAAGCTTTCTTT.

Written as DNA, the CDR3 is TGTGCCAGCAGGCCAAGGGGCAGTATTTATGGCTACACCTTC. This codes for CASRPRGSIYGYTF. V and J are TRBV27 and TRBJ1-2; D is possibly TRBD1 (5 bases). This CDR3 contains 14 residues. V lost 6 bases and J 5 bases, leaving 16 bases between the germline ends. CDR1 is MNHEY, CDR2 SMNVEV, per germline (reference sequence).

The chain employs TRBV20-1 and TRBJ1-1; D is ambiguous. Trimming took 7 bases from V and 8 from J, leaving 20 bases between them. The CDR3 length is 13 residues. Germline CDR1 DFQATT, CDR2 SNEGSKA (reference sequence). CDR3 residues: CSVPFAGTVEAFF. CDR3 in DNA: TGCAGTGTTCCTTTTGCTGGTACGGTAGAAGCTTTCTTT.

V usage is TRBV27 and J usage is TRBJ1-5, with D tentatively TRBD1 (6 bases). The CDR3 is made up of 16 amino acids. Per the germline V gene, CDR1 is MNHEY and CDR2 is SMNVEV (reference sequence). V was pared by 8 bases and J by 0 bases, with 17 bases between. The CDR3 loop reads CASSPTGPYSNQPQHF. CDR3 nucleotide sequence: TGTGCCAGCTCCCCCACAGGGCCCTATAGCAATCAGCCCCAGCATTTT.